Below are 20 T cell receptor beta chains sequenced from a single sample in a study of response to subunit inactivated influenza vaccine. TCRdb reprocessed the RT-PCR reads via MiXCR and lists one record per CDR3 protein. The sample records a few hundred thousand distinct CDR3 sequences, 21% being singletons. The source was PBMCs from blood, collected about 19 months after vaccination. The receptors were sampled from a man aged 50 to 69 who received an inactivated influenza vaccine.

The chain uses TRBV10-3 and TRBJ2-1; 10 bases line up with TRBD2. There are 14 residues in the CDR3. Germline assignment: CDR1 ENHRY and CDR2 SYGVKD. Losses at the gene ends were 6 bases for V and 6 bases for J; bases not matched to a gene: 5. The CDR3 spells CAISWTSGSNEQFF. Written as DNA, the CDR3 is TGTGCCATCAGCTGGACTAGCGGTAGCAATGAGCAGTTCTTC.

J is TRBJ1-2 and V is TRBV18; D is ambiguous. Germline CDR1 reads KGHSH; CDR2 reads LQKENI. The V end lost 4 bases, the J end lost 5 bases, and 14 bases lay between the germline ends. The CDR3 has 14 residues. CDR3 in amino acids: CASSHRTVEYGYTF. The CDR3 DNA reads TGTGCCAGCTCACACCGGACGGTTGAGTATGGCTACACCTTC.

CDR3 in amino acids: CASSQVVGYGELFF. The CDR3 nucleotides read TGCGCCAGCAGCCAAGTAGTGGGCTACGGGGAGCTGTTTTTT. This rearrangement joins TRBV4-3 to TRBJ2-2; D remains unclear. This CDR3 has 14 amino acids. V lost 1 base, J lost 7 bases, and 10 bases lay in between. Per the germline V gene, CDR1 is LGHNA and CDR2 is YSLEER.

V is TRBV28 and J is TRBJ1-2; weak D call: TRBD1 (6 bases). V lost 2 bases, J lost 12 bases, and 13 bases lay in between. This CDR3 is 12 amino acids long. Germline loops: CDR1 MDHEN, CDR2 SYDVKM. This CDR3 reads CASSLERGTDTF. For the CDR3, the DNA is TGTGCCAGCAGTTTAGAGAGGGGGACGGACACCTTC.

The rearrangement joins TRBV2 to TRBJ1-2; no reliable D call. Per the germline V gene, CDR1 is SNHLY and CDR2 is FYNNEI. V lost 6 bases, J lost 3 bases, and 14 bases lay in between. The CDR3 consists of 14 residues. CDR3 sequence (DNA): TGTGCCAGCAGGGACCGGGGTGTGGACTATGGCTACACCTTC. Its protein product is CASRDRGVDYGYTF. The entire variable domain, with the rest obtained from reference TRBV2 and TRBJ1-2, is as follows: EPEVTQTPSHQVTQMGQEVILRCVPISNHLYFYWYRQILGQKVEFLVSFYNNEISEKSEIFDDQFSVERPDGSNFTLKIRSTKLEDSAMYFCASRDRGVDYGYTFGSGTRLTVV.

To note about this clonotype: Relative to the germline gene, one junction end is altered; a read error may explain this. This sequence joins TRBV28 and TRBJ1-2; TRBD1 might be the D (5 bases). There are 14 residues in the CDR3. The germline gives CDR1 MDHEN, CDR2 SYDVKM. This CDR3 is CASTSIRIRDRLEF. The CDR3 DNA sequence: TGTGCCAGCACCTCCATAAGAATCCGGGACCGTCTCGAATTC.

This chain joins TRBV6-6 and TRBJ2-1; 11 bases fit TRBD2. V trimming: 4 bases; J trimming: 6 bases; junction bases outside the gene matches: 5. In germline, CDR1 is MNHNY, CDR2 SVGAGI (reference sequence). CDR3 length: 15 residues. Written as DNA, the CDR3 is TGTGCCAGCAGTTTAGCGGGAGGGCCTGGCAATGAGCAGTTCTTC. It encodes CASSLAGGPGNEQFF.

This clonotype was detected only a few times. The gene calls are TRBV5-4 and TRBJ1-2; 11 bases map to TRBD1. The CDR3 contains 17 residues. In germline, CDR1 is SGHNT, CDR2 YYREEE (reference sequence). V shed 2 bases, J shed 4 bases, and the junction held 10 bases outside the gene matches. The CDR3: CASSFGTGGQKPYGYTF. The CDR3 nucleotides read TGTGCCAGCAGCTTCGGGACAGGGGGGCAGAAACCCTATGGCTACACCTTC. The variable domain in full, completed from reference TRBV5-4 and TRBJ1-2, reads ETGVTQSPTHLIKTRGQQVTLRCSSQSGHNTVSWYQQALGQGPQFIFQYYREEENGRGNFPPRFSGLQFPNYSSELNVNALELDDSALYLCASSFGTGGQKPYGYTFGSGTRLTVV.

In this sample, this clonotype turned up a few times. The chain carries TRBV20-1 and TRBJ1-2; 7 bases are shared with TRBD1. Germline lookup yields CDR1 DFQATT and CDR2 SNEGSKA (reference sequence). The length of the CDR3 is 13 residues. Unmatched junction bases numbered 8, after V lost 4 bases and J lost 6 bases. CDR3 sequence: CSAIIGTANGYTF. For the CDR3, the DNA is TGCAGTGCTATCATTGGGACAGCCAATGGCTACACCTTC.

The J gene is TRBJ2-3, the V gene TRBV4-3; TRBD2 matches 12 bases. The germline CDR1 and CDR2 sequences are LGHNA and YSLEER. J was trimmed by 5 bases and V by 4 bases; bases with no gene match: 10. The CDR3 has 17 residues. CDR3 sequence (DNA): TGCGCCAGCAGCCCGGGGGCTAGCGGGAGGGCCGGAGATACGCAGTATTTT. Protein product: CASSPGASGRAGDTQYF.

This clonotype has a handful of counts. The gene calls are TRBV10-3 and TRBJ2-1; 10 positions agree with TRBD1. Germline V gives CDR1 ENHRY, CDR2 SYGVKD. CDR3 length equals 15 residues. J was trimmed by 0 bases and V by 4 bases; bases with no gene match: 0. The CDR3 loop reads CAISGDRGSYNEQFF. The CDR3 nucleotides are TGTGCCATCAGTGGGGACAGGGGCTCCTACAATGAGCAGTTCTTC.

This clonotype occurred a few times. This chain uses TRBV5-1 with TRBJ1-1; D possibly corresponds to TRBD1 (5 bases). This CDR3 comprises 15 residues. Germline V gene lookup returns CDR1 SGHRS and CDR2 YFSETQ. V lost 2 bases and J lost 0, with 11 bases in between. The CDR3 DNA reads as TGCGCCAGCAGCTTTTCCGGGACGGTGAACACTGAAGCTTTCTTT. The encoded protein is CASSFSGTVNTEAFF. The entire variable domain, with the rest obtained from reference TRBV5-1 and TRBJ1-1, is as follows: KAGVTQTPRYLIKTRGQQVTLSCSPISGHRSVSWYQQTPGQGLQFLFEYFSETQRNKGNFPGRFSGRQFSNSRSEMNVSTLELGDSALYLCASSFSGTVNTEAFFGQGTRLTVV.

Many counts were recorded for this clonotype. CDR3 sequence reads: CASSLAPVSYNSPLHF. CDR3 DNA: TGCGCCAGCAGCTTGGCACCGGTCTCCTATAATTCACCCCTCCACTTT. The V call is TRBV5-1, the J call TRBJ1-6; D remains unclear. Per germline, CDR1 SGHRS and CDR2 YFSETQ. Trimming removed 0 bases from V and 0 bases from J, with 7 bases in between. The CDR3 contains 16 residues.

This rearrangement joins TRBV20-1 to TRBJ2-1; 9 bases line up with TRBD2. This CDR3 comprises 15 residues. V lost 3 bases to trimming and J lost 5 bases; unmatched junction nucleotides: 8. Germline V lookup: CDR1 DFQATT, CDR2 SNEGSKA (reference sequence). The CDR3 sequence: CSASPAGGPHNEQFF. CDR3 in DNA: TGCAGTGCTAGTCCGGCGGGAGGGCCTCACAATGAGCAGTTCTTC.

The chain uses TRBV20-1 and TRBJ2-1; possible D gene TRBD2, 6 bases. Deletions cut 5 bases from V and 7 bases from J, with 18 bases between. The CDR3 is 14 residues long. CDR1 DFQATT and CDR2 SNEGSKA come from the germline V gene (reference sequence). The CDR3 DNA reads TGCAGTGCTTCCCCTCCCCAGGGAGGAAATGAGCAGTTCTTC. The encoded protein is CSASPPQGGNEQFF.

The V gene is TRBV6-1, the J gene TRBJ1-2, with 9 bases fitting TRBD1. CDR1 and CDR2 from the germline V gene are MNHNS and SASEGT. Germline trimming cut 0 bases from V and 6 bases from J; bases unmatched to any gene: 5. This CDR3 has 15 amino acids. CDR3 coding DNA: TGTGCCAGCAGTGAAGCGTGGGGACAGGGTGATGGCTACACCTTC. Translated, it gives CASSEAWGQGDGYTF.

The genes are TRBV20-1 and TRBJ2-7; no clear D gene. Germline V gene sequence: CDR1 DFQATT, CDR2 SNEGSKA (reference sequence). Trimming removed 0 bases from V and 3 bases from J, with 15 bases in between. The CDR3 extends over 15 amino acids. CDR3 DNA sequence: TGCAGTGCTAGAGATTGGACGAGCGTTGACTACGAGCAGTACTTC. Translating it yields CSARDWTSVDYEQYF.

This rearrangement joins TRBV4-1 to TRBJ1-2; maybe TRBD1 (5 bases). There are 15 residues in the CDR3. Germline V lookup: CDR1 MGHRA, CDR2 YSYEKL. V lost 3 bases and J lost 8, with 19 bases in between. CDR3: CASSQAAGRVIGYTF. The CDR3 DNA sequence: TGCGCCAGCAGCCAGGCGGCGGGCAGGGTAATAGGCTACACCTTC.

This clonotype appeared a few times. In DNA form, the CDR3 reads TGTGCCAGCAGTTACGGGGCTGGGACTGAAGCTTTCTTT. Protein: CASSYGAGTEAFF. This chain connects TRBV6-2 or TRBV6-3 to TRBJ1-1, with D possibly being TRBD1 (5 bases). V lost 2 bases and J lost 5, with 9 bases in between. Germline CDR1 reads MNHEY; CDR2 reads SVGEGT. The CDR3 covers 13 residues.

This clonotype was detected ten times or more. This chain connects TRBV28 to TRBJ1-1; 8 bases align to TRBD1. The V segment lost 6 bases and the J segment 4 bases; nucleotides outside the gene matches: 7. Germline CDR1 reads MDHEN; CDR2 reads SYDVKM. The CDR3 is 14 residues long. CDR3 protein: CASSLTGASTEAFF. Here the CDR3 DNA reads TGTGCCAGCAGCTTGACAGGGGCCTCCACTGAAGCTTTCTTT.